The 30 T cell receptor beta chains given below trace back to one sample, sequenced in a study of blood T cell repertoires in COVID-19 (dated by TCRdb to about 2020). Libraries were made using the immunoSEQ multiplex PCR assay. Sourced from immuneACCESS, this table was stored by TCRdb with only in-frame sequences that have V and J called. A share of the clones is absent; for the studies checked, an unresolved V gene accounts for under half, and the remainder has no known explanation. Within this sample are 70,000 to 80,000 clones, with about 86% of them counted one time only. In total, the top ten clones hold around 12% of the sample. The sample was peripheral blood. The receptors shown here come from a human donor in a cohort sampled during active COVID-19.

Here the CDR3 reads CASSRKQGNQPQHF. CDR3 nucleotide sequence: TGTGCCAGCAGCCGTAAACAGGGGAATCAGCCCCAGCATTTT. The chain links TRBV28 to TRBJ1-5; TRBD1 matches 7 bases. CDR3 length: 14 amino acids. J was trimmed by 4 bases and V by 6 bases; bases with no gene match: 6. In germline, CDR1 is MDHEN, CDR2 SYDVKM. Looking up the rest from reference TRBV28 and TRBJ1-5 gives the full variable domain: DVKVTQSSRYLVKRTGEKVFLECVQDMDHENMFWYRQDPGLGLRLIYFSYDVKMKEKGDIPEGYSVSREKKERFSLILESASTNQTSMYLCASSRKQGNQPQHFGDGTRLSIL.

This chain joins TRBV6-2 or TRBV6-3 and TRBJ2-7, with D perhaps matching TRBD1 (6 bases). This CDR3 comprises 14 residues. Germline V gives CDR1 MNHEY, CDR2 SVGEGT. The V end was cut by 6 bases, the J end by 5 bases, with 17 bases between. This chain's CDR3 is CASSKLQGSHEQYF. As DNA, the CDR3 is TGTGCCAGCAGCAAACTACAGGGTAGCCACGAGCAGTACTTC.

The gene calls are TRBV20-1 and TRBJ2-5; D might be TRBD1 (6 bases). Germline CDR1 DFQATT, CDR2 SNEGSKA (reference sequence). Trimming cost V 6 bases and J 5 bases, with 10 bases left between them. The CDR3 extends over 11 amino acids. In DNA, the CDR3 is TGCAGTGCCAGGGGATCGGAGACCCAGTACTTC. Translated, it gives CSARGSETQYF.

This chain connects TRBV6-5 to TRBJ2-7; tentatively, D is TRBD1 (6 bases). The V end was cut by 2 bases, the J end by 7 bases, with 6 bases between. This CDR3 is 11 amino acids long. The germline V gene has CDR1 MNHEY and CDR2 SVGAGI. The CDR3 nucleotides read TGTGCCAGCAGTTACAGGGGGGAGCAGTACTTC. Translation gives CASSYRGEQYF.

V and J are TRBV30 and TRBJ1-3; D gene uncertain. V was trimmed by 4 bases and J by 0 bases, leaving 10 bases between them. This CDR3 has 14 residues. Germline V gene sequence: CDR1 GTSNPN, CDR2 SVGIG (reference sequence). CDR3 sequence (DNA): TGTGCCTGGACTGATGGACTCTCTGGAAACACCATATATTTT. This gives the protein CAWTDGLSGNTIYF.

The chain couples TRBV10-2 to TRBJ1-6; maybe TRBD1 (5 bases). CDR1 WSHSY and CDR2 SAAADI come from the germline V gene. Trimming cost V 8 bases and J 4 bases, with 15 bases left between them. CDR3 size: 15 residues. The CDR3 sequence: CASAATETYNSPLHF. The CDR3 nucleotides are TGCGCCAGCGCTGCGACAGAGACTTATAATTCACCCCTCCACTTT.

This sequence joins TRBV6-5 and TRBJ2-1; D is possibly TRBD1 (6 bases). Germline V gene lookup returns CDR1 MNHEY and CDR2 SVGAGI. The CDR3 extends over 15 amino acids. V lost 0 bases and J lost 7, with 13 bases in between. CDR3 in amino acids: CASSYSYRASNEQFF. CDR3 bases: TGTGCCAGCAGTTACTCTTACAGGGCGTCTAATGAGCAGTTCTTC.

The rearrangement uses TRBV7-8 and TRBJ2-1, with D tentatively TRBD2 (5 bases). Germline CDR1 SGHVS, CDR2 FQNEAQ. V was shortened by 1 base and J by 4 bases, with 8 bases between the two germline ends. This CDR3 spans 14 amino acids. Here the CDR3 reads CASSLEDSYNEQFF. Written as DNA, the CDR3 is TGTGCCAGCAGCTTAGAGGACTCGTACAATGAGCAGTTCTTC.

This chain uses TRBV9 with TRBJ2-7, with 9 bases aligning to TRBD1. V was clipped by 2 bases and J by 3 bases; unmatched bases: 6. The CDR3 loop spans 15 amino acids. Per germline, CDR1 SGDLS and CDR2 YYNGEE. The CDR3: CASSVGTGIFYEQYF. The CDR3 DNA is TGTGCCAGCAGCGTCGGGACAGGGATCTTCTACGAGCAGTACTTC.

The chain links TRBV7-2 to TRBJ2-5; D is unresolved. This CDR3 comprises 11 residues. Germline V gene data show CDR1 as SGHTA and CDR2 as FQGNSA. Trimming stripped 5 bases from V and 2 bases from J, with 3 bases between. CDR3 residues: CASSRQETQYF. The CDR3 DNA sequence: TGTGCCAGCAGCCGGCAAGAGACCCAGTACTTC. Full variable domain (remainder filled in from reference TRBV7-2 and TRBJ2-5): GAGVSQSPSNKVTEKGKDVELRCDPISGHTALYWYRQSLGQGLEFLIYFQGNSAPDKSGLPSDRFSAERTGGSVSTLTIQRTQQEDSAVYLCASSRQETQYFGPGTRLLVL.

The J gene is TRBJ1-5, the V gene TRBV14; tentative D call: TRBD1 (5 bases). CDR1 and CDR2 from the germline V gene are SGHDN and FVKESK. This CDR3 has 14 residues. V lost 2 bases to trimming and J lost 6 bases, with 11 bases between them. The CDR3 reads CASSQLGRGQPQHF. The CDR3 DNA reads TGTGCCAGCAGCCAACTGGGGAGGGGTCAGCCCCAGCATTTT.

The genes are TRBV5-4 and TRBJ2-3; 8 bases are a match to TRBD2. Germline V gene data show CDR1 as SGHNT and CDR2 as YYREEE (reference sequence). The CDR3 loop spans 16 amino acids. V lost 0 bases and J lost 2; bases outside the gene matches: 5. This chain's CDR3 is CASSLEQRGPTDTQYF. In DNA, the CDR3 is TGTGCCAGCAGCTTGGAACAGCGGGGGCCCACAGATACGCAGTATTTT.

V is TRBV6-7 and J is TRBJ1-5; D is possibly TRBD1 (5 bases). TRBV6-7 is sorted into the ORF group, with uncertain function. Trimming took 2 bases from V and 4 from J, leaving 12 bases between them. CDR3 length: 15 amino acids. CDR3 amino acids: CASSYTTTGNQPQHF. In nucleotides, the CDR3 is TGTGCCAGCAGTTACACCACAACAGGTAATCAGCCCCAGCATTTT.

This clone was found once. The rearrangement links TRBV7-2 to TRBJ2-1, with TRBD1 as a possible D gene (5 bases). This CDR3 spans 14 amino acids. CDR1 and CDR2 (germline): SGHTA, FQGNSA. Trimming removed 5 bases at V and 6 bases at J, with 14 bases between. This CDR3 reads CASSKDVRGNEQFF. The CDR3 DNA reads as TGTGCCAGCAGCAAAGACGTAAGGGGCAATGAGCAGTTCTTC.

The chain is built from TRBV19 and TRBJ2-7, with TRBD1 matching 7 bases. CDR3 length equals 16 residues. The V gene end was trimmed by 3 bases and the J gene end by 5 bases; junction bases not matched to a gene: 13. The germline V gene encodes CDR1 LNHDA and CDR2 SQIVND (reference sequence). The CDR3 protein is CASSIRSAGGYHEQYF. The CDR3 nucleotides are TGTGCCAGTAGTATCAGGTCGGCAGGGGGTTACCACGAGCAGTACTTC.

The genes are TRBV11-2 and TRBJ1-2; possibly TRBD1 for D (6 bases). The length of the CDR3 is 15 residues. Trimming stripped 1 base from V and 0 bases from J, with 9 bases between. Germline V gene sequence: CDR1 SGHAT, CDR2 FQNNGV. The DNA of the CDR3 is TGTGCCAGCAGCTTAGGGGGGGGGCCTAACTATGGCTACACCTTC. This translates into CASSLGGGPNYGYTF.

The chain combines TRBV6-5 with TRBJ1-1; D is possibly TRBD1 (5 bases). Trimming left V 4 bases short and J 4 bases short, with 13 bases between. Germline values: CDR1 MNHEY, CDR2 SVGAGI. This CDR3 region has 14 residues. The CDR3 loop reads CASSSPGGVTEAFF. For the CDR3, the DNA is TGTGCCAGCAGTTCCCCCGGGGGAGTCACTGAAGCTTTCTTT.

CDR3 protein: CASSQEAGTSGGSEQFF. CDR3 in DNA: TGCGCCAGCAGCCAAGAGGCCGGGACTAGCGGGGGCAGTGAGCAGTTCTTC. The chain joins TRBV4-1 to TRBJ2-1; 14 bases line up with TRBD2. V was clipped by 0 bases and J by 9 bases; unmatched bases: 7. The CDR3 is 17 residues long. Germline assignment: CDR1 MGHRA and CDR2 YSYEKL.

The rearrangement links TRBV7-8 to TRBJ2-6; TRBD1 agrees at 7 bases. V was pared by 3 bases and J by 0 bases, with 11 bases of the junction left unmatched. Germline CDR1 reads SGHVS; CDR2 reads FQNEAQ. This CDR3 has 19 amino acids. The CDR3 loop reads CASSFPGGRGSSGANVLTF. The CDR3 DNA reads as TGTGCCAGCAGCTTCCCTGGGGGCAGGGGGTCCTCTGGGGCCAACGTCCTGACTTTC.

About this clone itself: Other DNA variants within this sample encode the same CDR3. J is TRBJ2-7 and V is TRBV11-2; D gene uncertain. The length of the CDR3 is 12 residues. The V end was cut by 2 bases, the J end by 3 bases, with 5 bases between. The germline V gene has CDR1 SGHAT and CDR2 FQNNGV. Here the CDR3 reads CASSLTGYEQYF. The CDR3, as DNA: TGTGCCAGCAGCTTAACGGGCTACGAGCAGTACTTC.

This clone was detected once. The rearrangement joins TRBV10-2 to TRBJ2-7; D call uncertain. Germline values: CDR1 WSHSY, CDR2 SAAADI. The CDR3 is made up of 14 amino acids. Trimming removed 4 bases from V and 0 bases from J, with 10 bases in between. The DNA for the CDR3 is TGCGCCAGCAGTGCGACGGAGCTCTCCTACGAGCAGTACTTC. Translated, it gives CASSATELSYEQYF.

In its sample, this clone was seen a few times. The V call is TRBV6-6, the J call TRBJ1-3; unclear D gene. Germline V gene lookup returns CDR1 MNHNY and CDR2 SVGAGI (reference sequence). Trimming left V 6 bases short and J 6 bases short, with 18 bases between. This CDR3 is 15 amino acids long. The CDR3 nucleotides are TGTGCCAGCAGCTTCGGTTTGGGCGTGTCAAACACCATATATTTT. Protein sequence: CASSFGLGVSNTIYF.

The gene calls are TRBV3-1 (or the pseudogene TRBV3-2) and TRBJ2-5, with TRBD2 identical over 8 bases. The CDR3 totals 14 residues. The germline gives CDR1 LGHDT, CDR2 YNNKEL (reference sequence). Unmatched junction bases numbered 7, after V lost 7 bases and J lost 3 bases. The CDR3 DNA follows: TGTGCCAGCAAGTCGGGCGGGGGGAAAGAGACCCAGTACTTC. Translated: CASKSGGGKETQYF.

The genes are TRBV4-2 and TRBJ2-7, with TRBD2 matching over 14 bases. The J segment lost 3 bases and the V segment lost 3 bases, leaving 7 bases of the junction unmatched. This CDR3 contains 17 residues. Germline V lookup: CDR1 LGHNA, CDR2 YNFKEQ. As DNA, the CDR3 is TGTGCCAGCAGCCAGGGAGGACTAGCGGGGGGAAACTACGAGCAGTACTTC. The encoded protein is CASSQGGLAGGNYEQYF.

V and J are TRBV6-1 and TRBJ1-2, with 8 bases aligning to TRBD1. V shed 2 bases, J shed 7 bases, and the junction held 15 bases outside the gene matches. CDR3 length: 17 amino acids. CDR1 MNHNS and CDR2 SASEGT come from the germline V gene. Here the CDR3 DNA reads TGTGCCAGCAGTGAATCAAACCTCGACAGGGGCCTTAGTGGCTACACCTTC. Protein sequence: CASSESNLDRGLSGYTF.

V is TRBV6-2 or TRBV6-3 and J is TRBJ2-1; TRBD2 might be the D (5 bases). The CDR3 is 13 residues long. V was pared by 3 bases and J by 5 bases, with 8 bases between. Germline V gives CDR1 MNHEY, CDR2 SVGEGT. This CDR3 reads CASSYLAHNEQFF. The CDR3 DNA reads TGTGCCAGCAGTTATCTAGCCCACAATGAGCAGTTCTTC.

J is TRBJ2-2 and V is TRBV24-1; D unresolved. Germline V gene data show CDR1 as KGHDR and CDR2 as SFDVKD. Trimming stripped 6 bases from V and 4 bases from J, with 14 bases between. This CDR3 contains 15 residues. This CDR3 is CATSPTVVSTGELFF. The CDR3 DNA is TGTGCCACCAGTCCCACGGTGGTCTCCACCGGGGAGCTGTTTTTT.

The CDR3 sequence: CASSQEGLPAGTQYF. CDR3 nucleotides: TGTGCCAGCAGCCAAGAAGGACTACCGGCGGGGACCCAGTACTTC. The rearrangement links TRBV14 to TRBJ2-5, with D tentatively TRBD2 (6 bases). Trimming stripped 0 bases from V and 7 bases from J, with 15 bases between. The germline V gene encodes CDR1 SGHDN and CDR2 FVKESK. The CDR3 extends over 15 amino acids.

V is TRBV6-5 and J is TRBJ2-5; TRBD2 matches 8 bases. V gave up 5 bases and J gave up 8 bases; unmatched junction bases: 10. Germline-derived CDR1 and CDR2 are MNHEY and SVGAGI. This CDR3 region has 14 residues. Written as DNA, the CDR3 is TGTGCCAGCAGTCCGACTAGCGCCCTACAAACCCAGTACTTC. Amino acid sequence: CASSPTSALQTQYF.

The chain is built from TRBV7-9 and TRBJ1-2; 8 bases are shared with TRBD1. The CDR3 runs 15 residues. The J segment lost 8 bases and the V segment lost 1 base, leaving 9 bases of the junction unmatched. Looked up from germline, CDR1 is SEHNR and CDR2 is FQNEAQ (reference sequence). The CDR3 reads CASSLGLSSGGGYTF. DNA of the CDR3: TGTGCCAGCAGCTTAGGTTTATCATCAGGGGGCGGCTACACCTTC. Full variable domain (missing parts from reference TRBV7-9 and TRBJ1-2): DTGVSQNPRHKITKRGQNVTFRCDPISEHNRLYWYRQTLGQGPEFLTYFQNEAQLEKSRLLSDRFSAERPKGSFSTLEIQRTEQGDSAMYLCASSLGLSSGGGYTFGSGTRLTVV.